This T cell receptor (beta chain) was recorded in a study of T cells in Graves' hyperthyroidism and ophthalmopathy (dated by TCRdb to about 2019). With regard to the full study: Peripheral blood was collected at initial diagnosis, before any treatment. In addition, the study compared T-cell repertoires in thyroid tissue and in blood from about 6 Graves' hyperthyroidism patients. The paper describes TCR Vbeta CDR3 sequencing of 120 to 150 peripheral blood samples, made up of under 50 ophthalmopathy patients, more than 70 hyperthyroidism patients and approximately 17 progressor patients. Following sampling, methimazole starting at 30 mg daily was given to hyperthyroidism patients, and high-dose intravenous methylprednisolone was given to ophthalmopathy patients. The 100 or so discovery patients were randomly split 7:3 into training and test sets. Prospective prediction of ophthalmopathy was tested in an independent validation cohort of approximately 18 hyperthyroidism patients and roughly 16 patients who later progressed to ophthalmopathy. To identify TCR V-J signatures that set the groups apart, the researchers used a discovery cohort of 100 patients, made up of 43 with Graves' ophthalmopathy and approximately 57 with stable Graves' hyperthyroidism. The research as a whole found: In validation, the model predicted progression to ophthalmopathy with around 71% sensitivity and approximately 78% specificity, a median of around 6.6 months before onset. No statistical method was used to fix the sample size in advance, and group allocation was not hidden from the investigators. In cross-validation, a model built on a 13 V-J signature told ophthalmopathy apart from stable hyperthyroidism with just under 90% sensitivity and around 81% specificity, and in testing the same model reached 80%/75%. Blood samples also contained most of the expanded thyroid clonotypes (frequency above 0.001), which suggests that blood repertoires may reflect thyroid immune responses.

In the ophthalmopathy patients, disease was moderately to severely active, with a Clinical Activity Score of 3 or more, a NOSPECS grade of 4 or more, and a duration of less than 3 months. Patients with uncontrolled infections, other autoimmune diseases, pregnancy or lactation were excluded. Diagnoses were established on the basis of clinical symptoms, serum thyroxine and TRAb, thyroid ultrasound, and orbital computed tomography. PBMCs were isolated from more than 8 ml of fresh peripheral blood by Ficoll-Paque density gradient centrifugation. Total RNA was extracted with Trizol reagent, and quality was checked on an Agilent 2100 Bioanalyzer. Amplification of TCR beta CDR3 regions was carried out from RNA transcripts. A first-round RT-PCR of the TCR CDR3 used the HTBI primer set with the Qiagen OneStep RT-PCR kit. Libraries were constructed in a second round of multiplex PCR, after which size selection and purification were carried out. Sequencing of the libraries was done on an Illumina HiSeq2000 using paired-end 100 bp reads. In the original analysis: SOAPnuke was used to process the raw data, removing reads that contained adapters or uncalled bases, had a mean Phred below 15, or lacked an exact match to the constant primer or identifier. High-quality paired reads were merged with COPE v1.2.5, and unique nucleotide sequences were defined as clonotypes. Clonotypes were aligned to IMGT TRBV, TRBD and TRBJ reference segments using MiTCR v1.1. The analysis included only V-J combinations with a frequency above 0.0001, which together covered 99% to 99.2% of the repertoires. The TCS score was defined as the ratio of F50 (clonal expansion) to E x V (chaos), calculated using BLOSUM62-based TCRdist between CDR3 peptides within each V-J. Welch's t-statistics and random forest reduced around 510 V-J features to fewer than 15, which were used in a naive Bayes classifier (R e1071). The public reads were reprocessed in TCRdb via fastp at Q25 and MiXCR, keeping in-frame beta chains. Entries that share a CDR3 protein sequence are merged under the most common genes and DNA. TCRdb, not the authors, supplied the V and J calls. This sample comprises about 640,000 distinct CDR3 sequences, 14% of them detected only once. The top ten clones comprise roughly an eighth of the sample.

Looking up the germline V gene (reference sequence) yields CDR1 DFQATT and CDR2 SNEGSKA. V lost 2 bases and J lost 7 bases, and the count of bases not matched to a germline gene is 9. The CDR3 starts with the cysteine, ends with the phenylalanine, and has 15 residues. The entry retains the CDR3 DNA only, 45 bases that are in frame from base 1. This clonotype has a count of ten or more. No cognate antigen has been identified for it. No much larger clone exists at a distance of one base, and base qualities are not known. The sequenced sample was blood. This TCR derives from a woman between 45 and 60 years old with Graves' ophthalmopathy. The chain joins TRBV20-1 to TRBJ2-2; the junction holds 8 bases that match TRBD1. The CDR3 reads CSARKRTGMGGELFF. Here is the DNA: TGCAGTGCTAGAAAACGGACAGGGATGGGCGGGGAGCTGTTTTTT.